Given below is one TCR beta chain in context. Its antigen has not been determined. Base qualities are not provided; no much larger clone lies one nucleotide away. Genomic DNA was used as template for profiling of TCR beta VDJ combinations and CDR3 sequences. An Illumina HiSeq 2000 was the platform used for TCR repertoire sequencing. Concerning the study's data processing: TRBV/TRBJ rearrangement plots, CDR3 size and DJ length profiles, and Simpson's diversity index were used to evaluate the repertoires. Whichever DNA sequence was most abundant in the deep sequencing data was defined as the immunodominant clone. CDR3 amino acid sequences were screened for sharing across subjects and compared with published repertoires and the VDJdb database. Using fastp at Q25 and MiXCR, TCRdb reprocessed the public reads and kept productive beta chains. Rows are combined by CDR3 protein, so each entry shows the most common genes and DNA. The V and J calls shown here were made by TCRdb, not taken from the authors' results. The table for this sample lists approximately 380,000 distinct CDR3 sequences; 55% to 75% of them were counted only once. The leading ten clones occupy 3.5% to 4.5% of the sample.

This entry is derived from a study of CD8+CD57+ T cells in acquired aplastic anemia (dated by TCRdb to between 2018 and 2020). With respect to the entire study: DNA extracted from sorted CD4+ and CD8+ cells had a mean of roughly 3.4 ug, with a range of about 0.19 to 30 ug. Mean read counts for healthy donor samples were about 9.8 million for CD4+ cells and roughly 12 million for CD8+ cells.

Summary of the overall study and its limitations: Fewer than 35 CD8+ CDR3 sequences were found to be shared between patients and controls, but these sequences appeared to be highly expressed in patients and within the immunodominant clones of the patients. Patients and healthy controls showed no significant difference in CD8+ Simpson's diversity (P=0.060).

Based on the germline V gene (reference sequence), the CDR1 and CDR2 sequences are LNHDA and SQIVND. V is trimmed back by 5 bases and J by 9 bases, and the junction contains 15 bases that no gene match accounts for. Measured from the cysteine to the phenylalanine, the CDR3 is 15 residues long. Only CDR3 DNA remains: 45 bases, in frame from the first base. In this study, sorted CD4+ and CD8+ T cells from the blood of healthy subjects and of severe aplastic anemia patients had their TCR repertoires deep-sequenced. Ficoll-Paque density gradient centrifugation was used to isolate peripheral blood mononuclear cells. Before DNA extraction, CD4+ and CD8+ T cells were sorted with FACS or magnetic beads.

The V and J segments used are TRBV19 and TRBJ2-7, with 8 bases matching TRBD1. The TCR originated in a human donor in good health, serving as a control. The sequenced sample was sorted CD4+, CD8+, or CD8+CD57+ T cells (not recorded which) from PBMCs. The nucleotides are TGTGCCAGTAGTTCCCGGACAGGGCCTTACGAGACGCAGTACTTC. It specifies CASSSRTGPYETQYF.